The next 21 T cell receptor beta chains were all read from a single sample in a study of CD8 T cells in Susac syndrome. RNA amounts of roughly 0.5 to 1 ug underwent reverse transcription with random hexamers. TCRdb used MiXCR to reprocess the immunoSEQ multiplex PCR reads, holding one entry per CDR3 protein. Of hundreds of thousands of distinct CDR3 sequences listed, 85% are singletons. Sequenced material: CD8+ T cells from PBMCs. These receptors originate from a human donor with multiple sclerosis.

The chain employs TRBV12-3 or TRBV12-4 and TRBJ2-3; 10 bases are shared with TRBD2. Germline trimming cut 4 bases from V and 3 bases from J; bases unmatched to any gene: 7. The CDR3 is 16 amino acids. DNA of the CDR3: TGTGCCAGCAGTTCAAAAAGGACTAGCGGTACAGATACGCAGTATTTT. It encodes CASSSKRTSGTDTQYF.

The table lists this clonotype with a few counts. The chain is built from TRBV7-2 and TRBJ2-7; the D is unclear. Trimming removed 0 bases from V and 2 bases from J, with 8 bases in between. Looked up from germline, CDR1 is SGHTA and CDR2 is FQGNSA. The CDR3 is 14 residues long. The CDR3 nucleotides are TGTGCCAGCAGCTTAGCCGACAACGCCTACGAGCAGTACTTC. Protein: CASSLADNAYEQYF.

In its sample, this clonotype was seen a few times. The chain combines TRBV7-9 with TRBJ2-3; 9 bases align to TRBD2. V shed 5 bases, J shed 4 bases, and the junction held 4 bases outside the gene matches. The CDR3 is 14 residues long. The germline V gene has CDR1 SEHNR and CDR2 FQNEAQ (reference sequence). The CDR3 bases are TGTGCCAGCAGCAGACTAGCGGTCGCAGATACGCAGTATTTT. This codes for CASSRLAVADTQYF.

The chain is built from TRBV4-1 and TRBJ2-3; D is possibly TRBD1 (5 bases). Trimming pared 1 base from V and 2 bases from J, leaving 13 bases between. The CDR3 sequence is 16 residues long. Germline V gene lookup returns CDR1 MGHRA and CDR2 YSYEKL. The CDR3 nucleotides are TGCGCCAGCAGCCAAGCCCTCGACAGAACCACAGATACGCAGTATTTT. Protein product: CASSQALDRTTDTQYF.

This clonotype came up once. The rearrangement joins TRBV28 to TRBJ2-1, with D unclear. The V gene's germline CDR1 is MDHEN and CDR2 SYDVKM. V lost 7 bases, J lost 4 bases, and 8 bases lay in between. The length of the CDR3 is 12 residues. The CDR3 bases are TGTGCCAGCACCCTGGGTTACAATGAGCAGTTCTTC. Protein: CASTLGYNEQFF. Variable domain in full (rest from reference TRBV28 and TRBJ2-1): DVKVTQSSRYLVKRTGEKVFLECVQDMDHENMFWYRQDPGLGLRLIYFSYDVKMKEKGDIPEGYSVSREKKERFSLILESASTNQTSMYLCASTLGYNEQFFGPGTRLTVL.

The chain recombines TRBV11-2 with TRBJ2-1, with D perhaps matching TRBD1 (6 bases). The ends were cut back, 7 bases at V and 9 bases at J, with 19 bases in the middle. Germline values: CDR1 SGHAT, CDR2 FQNNGV. CDR3 length: 14 residues. CDR3 nucleotide sequence: TGTGCCAGCATGCCGCTACAGGGACGGGGTGAGCAGTTCTTC. Translated, it gives CASMPLQGRGEQFF.

The chain employs TRBV7-9 and TRBJ2-1; 15 bases map to TRBD2. The CDR3 sequence is 16 residues long. J lost 2 bases, V lost 5 bases, and 1 base had no gene match. From germline, CDR1 is SEHNR and CDR2 FQNEAQ (reference sequence). DNA for the CDR3: TGTGCCAGCAGCCGGACTAGCGGGAGGGCCTACAATGAGCAGTTCTTC. Translating gives CASSRTSGRAYNEQFF.

The rearrangement links TRBV2 to TRBJ2-5, with D maybe TRBD1 (5 bases). The CDR3 runs 14 residues. Between the trimmed V and J ends, which lost 2 bases and 5 bases, there was a span of 12 bases. CDR1 and CDR2 from the germline V gene are SNHLY and FYNNEI. The CDR3 spells CASSEYIGVETQYF. Written as DNA, the CDR3 is TGTGCCAGCAGTGAATATATAGGGGTGGAGACCCAGTACTTC.

The DNA of the CDR3 is TGTGCCAGCAGCTTAACAGGGGCTGGAAACACCATATATTTT. Protein: CASSLTGAGNTIYF. The chain combines TRBV7-9 with TRBJ1-3; 7 nucleotides align to TRBD1. Germline assignment: CDR1 SEHNR and CDR2 FQNEAQ (reference sequence). The CDR3 totals 14 residues. The J segment lost 2 bases and the V segment lost 2 bases, leaving 0 bases of the junction unmatched.

V is TRBV4-2 and J is TRBJ2-1; D call uncertain. This CDR3 has 16 residues. Germline V gene sequence: CDR1 LGHNA, CDR2 YNFKEQ. Between the trimmed V and J ends, which lost 0 bases and 2 bases, there was a span of 11 bases. The CDR3 DNA reads as TGTGCCAGCAGCCAAGAACGGCTACAGACCTACAATGAGCAGTTCTTC. Amino acid sequence: CASSQERLQTYNEQFF.

The J gene is TRBJ2-1, the V gene TRBV4-1, with 10 positions matching TRBD2. CDR1 is MGHRA, CDR2 YSYEKL, per germline. Germline trimming cut 4 bases from V and 3 bases from J; bases unmatched to any gene: 6. The CDR3 contains 16 residues. DNA of the CDR3: TGCGCCAGCAGCCCCCTGCTAGCGGGGGACTACAATGAGCAGTTCTTC. Encoded protein: CASSPLLAGDYNEQFF.

The chain has TRBV7-8 and TRBJ2-1; 7 bases align to TRBD1. The junction had 8 bases not matched to a gene; V was cut back by 3 bases and J by 3 bases. Germline CDR1 is SGHVS and CDR2 is FQNEAQ. This CDR3 is built from 16 residues. This chain's CDR3 is CASSFGTASHYNEQFF. CDR3 DNA sequence: TGTGCCAGCAGCTTTGGGACAGCGTCCCACTACAATGAGCAGTTCTTC.

This clonotype occurred once. The gene calls are TRBV27 and TRBJ2-5, with 9 positions matching TRBD1. V was pared by 5 bases and J by 5 bases, with 6 bases of the junction left unmatched. This CDR3 comprises 14 residues. Germline CDR1 MNHEY, CDR2 SMNVEV (reference sequence). The CDR3 DNA is TGTGCCAGCAGTCCCCTCGGACAGGGGGAGACCCAGTACTTC. It codes for CASSPLGQGETQYF.

V is TRBV4-1 and J is TRBJ1-1; D might be TRBD1 (6 bases). Germline-derived CDR1 and CDR2 are MGHRA and YSYEKL. V shed 4 bases and J shed 3 bases, with 15 bases lying between them. The CDR3 runs 15 residues. The CDR3 loop reads CASSRPGGGDTEAFF. The CDR3 DNA reads as TGCGCCAGCAGCCGCCCAGGAGGGGGGGACACTGAAGCTTTCTTT.

This chain links TRBV7-8 with TRBJ2-1; D is undetermined. Germline V gives CDR1 SGHVS, CDR2 FQNEAQ. Trimming stripped 5 bases from V and 0 bases from J, with 8 bases between. The CDR3 length is 14 residues. The CDR3 DNA is TGTGCCAGCAGCCCACTTCGCTCCTACAATGAGCAGTTCTTC. Translating it yields CASSPLRSYNEQFF.

This clonotype was seen a single time. The gene calls are TRBV7-9 and TRBJ2-7, with D maybe TRBD1 (6 bases). Trimming shortened V by 7 bases and J by 10 bases, and 20 bases separated the two germline ends. CDR3 length: 13 residues. CDR1 is SEHNR and CDR2 is FQNEAQ in the germline V gene (reference sequence). CDR3 protein: CASTSGTRASQYF. CDR3 sequence (DNA): TGTGCCAGCACCTCCGGGACAAGGGCCTCTCAGTACTTC.

The chain links TRBV13 to TRBJ2-7; D is unclear. CDR1 PRHDT and CDR2 FYEKMQ come from the germline V gene (reference sequence). This CDR3 is 12 amino acids long. Trimming removed 5 bases from V and 5 bases from J, with 10 bases in between. The CDR3 spells CASSRGRHEQYF. CDR3 bases: TGTGCCAGCAGCCGTGGACGGCACGAGCAGTACTTC.

This chain links TRBV6-4 with TRBJ2-1, with TRBD1 identical over 9 bases. The CDR3 is 12 residues long. V shed 6 bases, J shed 6 bases, and the junction held 0 bases outside the gene matches. Germline values: CDR1 MRHNA, CDR2 SNTAGT. The CDR3 coding sequence is TGTGCCAGCAGGGACAGGGGCAATGAGCAGTTCTTC. It is translated as CASRDRGNEQFF.

The chain has TRBV27 and TRBJ1-4; 9 nucleotides align to TRBD1. J lost 8 bases, V lost 3 bases, and 7 bases had no gene match. Germline V lookup: CDR1 MNHEY, CDR2 SMNVEV (reference sequence). The CDR3 contains 15 residues. CDR3 sequence reads: CASSLRGTGHEKLFF. CDR3 bases: TGTGCCAGCAGTTTGAGGGGGACAGGGCACGAAAAACTGTTTTTT.

This clonotype is a singleton in its sample. The rearrangement joins TRBV27 to TRBJ2-7, with D possibly matching TRBD1 (6 bases). CDR1 and CDR2 from the germline V gene are MNHEY and SMNVEV (reference sequence). V lost 2 bases and J lost 2, with 10 bases in between. This CDR3 spans 14 amino acids. The CDR3 region has the DNA TGTGCCAGCAGTTTAAACACAGGGACCTACGAGCAGTACTTC. Its translation: CASSLNTGTYEQYF.

This sequence joins TRBV7-9 and TRBJ2-7, with TRBD1 as a possible D gene (6 bases). Germline-derived CDR1 and CDR2 are SEHNR and FQNEAQ (reference sequence). The CDR3 length is 12 residues. Trimming took off 5 bases at V and 7 bases at J, with 12 bases between the two ends. For the CDR3, the DNA is TGTGCCAGCAGCAACCCAGGGGAGGAGCAGTACTTC. Encoded protein: CASSNPGEEQYF.